A selection of T cell receptor beta chains follows, all from one sample in a study of blood T cell repertoires in COVID-19. Profiling relied on immunoSEQ multiplex PCR, and the TCRdb table lists in-frame clones only, not all of them. The table lists some 150,000 clones, more than 75% of them singletons, with around 5% in the top ten. Source material: peripheral blood. These receptors all stem from a human donor in a cohort sampled during active COVID-19. Each CDR3 is given with its conserved first and last residue. Each record gives: V gene, J gene, clone size, D gene, CDR3 protein, CDR3 DNA. The D gene is left open where the match is weak. Some rows mark clone size as missing; the rest say once, few, many or name a class of expanded clone.

v_gene: TRBV7-9
j_gene: TRBJ2-1
abundance: once
d_gene: -
CDR3aa: CASSLIAPGNEQFF
CDR3nt: TGTGCCAGCAGCTTGATAGCGCCGGGCAATGAGCAGTTCTTC

v_gene: TRBV24-1
j_gene: TRBJ2-3
abundance: -
d_gene: -
CDR3aa: CATSDYITDTQYF
CDR3nt: TGTGCCACCAGTGATTATATCACAGATACGCAGTATTTT

v_gene: TRBV12-3/TRBV12-4
j_gene: TRBJ1-2
abundance: once
d_gene: -
CDR3aa: CASSLGGGYTF
CDR3nt: TGTGCCAGCAGTCTCGGGGGAGGCTACACCTTC

v_gene: TRBV29-1
j_gene: TRBJ1-2
abundance: once
d_gene: -
CDR3aa: CSVESRGGYGYTF
CDR3nt: TGCAGCGTTGAATCACGGGGAGGGTATGGCTACACCTTC

v_gene: TRBV18
j_gene: TRBJ1-3
abundance: -
d_gene: TRBD1
CDR3aa: CASSPYGTGKGSGNTIYF
CDR3nt: TGTGCCAGCTCACCATACGGGACAGGGAAAGGCTCTGGAAACACCATATATTTT

v_gene: TRBV2
j_gene: TRBJ1-4
abundance: -
d_gene: -
CDR3aa: CASRERTTNEKLFF
CDR3nt: TGTGCCAGCAGGGAGAGGACAACTAATGAAAAACTGTTTTTT

v_gene: TRBV18
j_gene: TRBJ2-5
abundance: -
d_gene: -
CDR3aa: CASSLYSQETQYF
CDR3nt: TGTGCCAGCTCCCTCTACTCACAAGAGACCCAGTACTTC

v_gene: TRBV28
j_gene: TRBJ1-5
abundance: -
d_gene: -
CDR3aa: CASCLSNQPQHF
CDR3nt: TGTGCCAGCTGCCTAAGCAATCAGCCCCAGCATTTT

v_gene: TRBV4-2
j_gene: TRBJ1-2
abundance: -
d_gene: TRBD1
CDR3aa: CASSQWSGQAYGYTF
CDR3nt: TGTGCCAGCAGCCAATGGTCCGGACAGGCCTATGGCTACACCTTC

v_gene: TRBV12-3/TRBV12-4
j_gene: TRBJ2-5
abundance: few
d_gene: -
CDR3aa: CASAGVGWGAQYF
CDR3nt: TGTGCCAGCGCTGGGGTGGGCTGGGGGGCCCAGTACTTC

v_gene: TRBV7-2
j_gene: TRBJ1-1
abundance: -
d_gene: -
CDR3aa: CASKNSNTEAFF
CDR3nt: TGTGCCAGCAAGAACAGCAACACTGAAGCTTTCTTT

v_gene: TRBV6-5
j_gene: TRBJ1-6
abundance: -
d_gene: -
CDR3aa: CASRQVINSPLHF
CDR3nt: TGTGCCAGCAGACAGGTCATTAATTCACCCCTCCACTTT

v_gene: TRBV19
j_gene: TRBJ1-5
abundance: -
d_gene: -
CDR3aa: CASSRQGWGNQPQHF
CDR3nt: TGTGCCAGTAGTCGTCAGGGGTGGGGCAATCAGCCCCAGCATTTT

v_gene: TRBV18
j_gene: TRBJ1-1
abundance: -
d_gene: TRBD1
CDR3aa: CASSPRQGLAEAFF
CDR3nt: TGTGCCAGCTCACCGAGACAGGGTCTCGCTGAAGCTTTCTTT

v_gene: TRBV19
j_gene: TRBJ2-6
abundance: -
d_gene: TRBD1
CDR3aa: CASSMGRTGGGANVLTF
CDR3nt: TGTGCCAGTAGTATGGGTCGGACAGGCGGAGGGGCCAACGTCCTGACTTTC